This TCR beta chain was documented in a study of shared clonotypes between healthy human individuals. Overall study context: Donors consisted of two women and three men between 18 and 49.

Concerning this clone itself: Its specificity is unknown.

This CDR3 comprises 18 residues. In germline, CDR1 is LGHNA, CDR2 YSLEER. J gave up 4 bases and V 1 base, and 7 bases lay outside the gene matches. Using immunoSEQ multiplex PCR, the repertoire was profiled, and TCRdb retains in-frame clones only, with some absent. The data contain about 1 million clones, around 76% of them singletons. Study conclusions and caveats: Compared with clonotypes that all four donors shared, non-shared clonotypes had lower generation probabilities.

The genes are TRBV4-3 and TRBJ2-2; 12 nucleotides align to TRBD2. This clonotype was obtained from a man in his late teens or twenties in good health. The sequencing input was memory CD4+ T cells sorted from blood. Subset specified: CD45RA-negative fraction. The CDR3: CASSQASSGRAGTGELFF. CDR3 bases: TGCGCCAGCAGCCAAGCCTCTAGCGGGAGGGCGGGCACCGGGGAGCTGTTTTTT.